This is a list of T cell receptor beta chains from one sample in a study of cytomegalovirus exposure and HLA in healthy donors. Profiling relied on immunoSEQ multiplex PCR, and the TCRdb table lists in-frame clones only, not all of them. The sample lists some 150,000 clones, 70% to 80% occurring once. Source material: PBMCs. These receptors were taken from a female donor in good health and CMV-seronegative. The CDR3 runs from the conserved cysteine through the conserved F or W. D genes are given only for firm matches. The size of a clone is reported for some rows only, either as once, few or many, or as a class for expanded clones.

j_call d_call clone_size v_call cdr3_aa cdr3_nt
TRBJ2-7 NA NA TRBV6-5 CASRGQGPHEQYF TGTGCCAGCAGAGGGCAGGGGCCCCACGAGCAGTACTTC
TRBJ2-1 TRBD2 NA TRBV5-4 CASSPGLERNEQFF TGTGCCAGCAGCCCAGGACTAGAGCGAAATGAGCAGTTCTTC
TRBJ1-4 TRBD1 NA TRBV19 CASSRTGGNEKLFF TGTGCCAGTAGCCGGACAGGGGGTAATGAAAAACTGTTTTTT
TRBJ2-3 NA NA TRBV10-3 CAINPGTDTQYF TGTGCCATCAACCCGGGCACAGATACGCAGTATTTT
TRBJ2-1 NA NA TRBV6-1 CASSVTRVFPYNEQFF TGTGCCAGCAGTGTCACTAGAGTCTTCCCCTACAATGAGCAGTTCTTC
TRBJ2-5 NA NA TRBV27 CASSLYSTGKETQYF TGTGCCAGCAGTTTATACTCTACAGGAAAAGAGACCCAGTACTTC
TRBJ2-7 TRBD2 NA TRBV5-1 CASSLITSGGTYEQYF TGCGCCAGCAGCTTAATTACAAGCGGGGGGACGTACGAGCAGTACTTC
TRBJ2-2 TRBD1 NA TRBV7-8 CASSGGHGTGDTGELFF TGTGCCAGCAGCGGGGGGCACGGGACAGGGGACACCGGGGAGCTGTTTTTT
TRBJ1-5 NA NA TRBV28 CASSWERGPRQPQHF TGTGCCAGCAGTTGGGAAAGGGGCCCAAGGCAGCCCCAGCATTTT
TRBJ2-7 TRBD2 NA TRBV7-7 CASSRTSGLAEEQYF TGTGCCAGCAGCCGTACTAGCGGACTAGCTGAAGAGCAGTACTTC
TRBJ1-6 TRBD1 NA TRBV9 CASSDHHGTGSNSPLHF TGTGCCAGCAGCGACCACCACGGGACAGGGTCGAATTCACCCCTCCACTTT
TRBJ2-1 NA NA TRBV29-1 CSVVELSKTDRINEQFF TGCAGCGTTGTCGAGCTTAGCAAGACTGACAGAATCAATGAGCAGTTCTTC
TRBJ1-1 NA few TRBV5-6 CASSGHAEAFF TGTGCCAGCAGTGGCCACGCTGAAGCTTTCTTT
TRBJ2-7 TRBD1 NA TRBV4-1 CASSQERTGASYEQYF TGCGCCAGCAGCCAAGAGAGGACAGGGGCCTCCTACGAGCAGTACTTC
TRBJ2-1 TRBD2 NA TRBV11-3 CASSLTSGYNEQFF TGTGCCAGCAGCTTGACTAGCGGGTACAATGAGCAGTTCTTC
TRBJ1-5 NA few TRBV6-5 CASSHRGNQPQHF TGTGCCAGCAGTCACAGGGGCAATCAGCCCCAGCATTTT
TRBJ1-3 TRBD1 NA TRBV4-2 CASSREGTGPGNTIYF TGTGCCAGCAGCCGGGAGGGGACAGGGCCTGGAAACACCATATATTTT
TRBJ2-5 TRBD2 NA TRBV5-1 CASSTGLAGALPTETQYF TGCGCCAGCAGCACCGGACTAGCGGGAGCTTTACCTACGGAGACCCAGTACTTC
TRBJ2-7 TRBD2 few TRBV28 CASTPTGGMGWLEQYF TGTGCCAGCACCCCAACCGGGGGGATGGGGTGGCTAGAGCAGTACTTC
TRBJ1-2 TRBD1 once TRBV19 CASRPGQGNYGYTF TGTGCCAGCCGCCCGGGACAGGGGAACTATGGCTACACCTTC
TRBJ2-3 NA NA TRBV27 CASTLSGSSTDTQYF TGTGCCAGCACCTTGAGCGGTTCTAGCACAGATACGCAGTATTTT
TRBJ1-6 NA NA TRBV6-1 CASKTAGALQSPLHF TGTGCGAGCAAAACGGCGGGGGCTCTGCAGTCACCCCTCCACTTT